This T cell receptor (beta chain) stems from a study of vaccination effects on CD4 cells after COVID-19. Study-wide context: A median of 72 days separated the second dose and sampling.

ViraFEST expansion of antigen-specific CD4+ T cells with viral peptide pools preceded sequencing. The culture ran for around ten days before CD4+ T cells were isolated. Vaccine administered to participants consisted of two doses of either BNT162b2 or mRNA-1273. In the cultures, half the medium was exchanged for IL-2 medium on days 3 and 7. Concerning this clone: Its antigen is unidentified.

Sequencing used immunoSEQ multiplex PCR; TCRdb keeps in-frame clones, though not all of them. The sample has tens of thousands of clones; around four fifths are singletons. Study-wide points: Clones arising from infection and from vaccination showed marked clonal contraction late after vaccination.

The TCR comes from a human donor who received a COVID-19 vaccine. The input for sequencing was CD4+ T cells from PBMCs cultured with HCoV-OC43 spike peptides, taken after COVID-19 vaccination. As to subset: HCoV-OC43 spike overlapping peptide pool stimulation.

The CDR3, as DNA: TGTGCCACCCAATTCGGTCAGGGGGTTGGCACAGATACGCAGTATTTT. Protein product: CATQFGQGVGTDTQYF. This sequence joins TRBV27 and TRBJ2-3; the match to TRBD1 covers 7 bases. V lost 10 bases, J lost 1 base, and 14 bases stayed unmatched. This CDR3 spans 16 amino acids. From germline, CDR1 is MNHEY and CDR2 SMNVEV (reference sequence).